This T cell receptor beta chain was identified during a study of identical twins. V was clipped by 6 bases and J by 6 bases; unmatched bases: 16. The CDR3 runs 18 residues. This clonotype was seen a few times. Using its own MiXCR run on the 5' RACE reads, TCRdb lists one record per CDR3 protein. The table has nearly 200,000 distinct CDR3 sequences, 15% to 20% seen once; the top ten hold less than 45%. Another study also made use of these data, one on T cells expressing NK-cell markers. In that study: The study found dominant NKG2C+ clonotypes at roughly 1.0-8% of CD8+ T cells in six donors.

The sequenced sample consisted of CD8+ T cells sorted from blood. This chain connects TRBV12-3 or TRBV12-4 to TRBJ2-2; 10 nucleotides align to TRBD1. The sequence was obtained from a woman under 30 in good health. The CDR3: CASSSGTGDGVPAGELFF. The DNA for the CDR3 is TGTGCCAGCAGCTCCGGGACAGGGGATGGGGTGCCGGCCGGGGAGCTGTTTTTT.